This TCR beta chain was identified in a study of blood T cells in healthy people across ages. Deletions cut 5 bases from V and 3 bases from J, with 14 bases between. The CDR3 contains 15 residues. CDR1 and CDR2 from the germline V gene are SGHTA and FQGNSA. Sample-barcoded 5' priming and a J-beta primer mix drove a second PCR of roughly 6 to 12 cycles. A template-switch adaptor with 12 random nucleotides tagged each cDNA molecule. TCRdb fed the 5' RACE reads into MiXCR, producing one record per CDR3 protein. This repertoire shows 1.5 million to 2 million distinct CDR3 sequences, around 40% found once; its top ten account for more than 20%. This clonotype was observed once.

The chain uses TRBV7-2 and TRBJ1-5; D gene uncertain. The TCR sequence derives from a human donor in good health. Sequences were obtained from blood. CDR3 coding DNA: TGTGCCAGCAGCCCAAGTACGGGTTTCAATCAGCCCCAGCATTTT. This encodes CASSPSTGFNQPQHF.